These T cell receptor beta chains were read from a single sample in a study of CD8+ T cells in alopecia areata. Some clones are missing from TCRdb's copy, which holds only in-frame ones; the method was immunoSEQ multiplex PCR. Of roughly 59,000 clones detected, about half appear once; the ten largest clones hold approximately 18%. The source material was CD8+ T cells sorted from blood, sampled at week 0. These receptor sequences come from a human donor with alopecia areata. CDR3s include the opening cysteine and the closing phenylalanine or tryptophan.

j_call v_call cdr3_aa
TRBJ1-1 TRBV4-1 CASSQRQGNEAFF
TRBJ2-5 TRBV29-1 CSVPGQGAGETQYF
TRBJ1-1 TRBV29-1 CSVVSGGRNTEAFF
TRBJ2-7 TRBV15 CATSTGTSGYEQYF
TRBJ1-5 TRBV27 CASSLMGQSNQPQHF
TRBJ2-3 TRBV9 CASSHQGADTDTQYF
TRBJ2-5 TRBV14 CASSQDQGAGETQYF
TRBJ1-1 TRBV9 CASSAWGTRESEAFF
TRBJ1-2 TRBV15 CATSRAGQAGYTF
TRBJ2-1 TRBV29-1 CSVQTSSYNEQFF
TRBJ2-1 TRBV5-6 CASSFWGSYNEQFF
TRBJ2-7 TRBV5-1 CASSIQTGSSYEQYF
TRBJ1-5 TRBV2 CASSERSDSNQPQHF
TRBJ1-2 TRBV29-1 CSVEGDRADGYTF
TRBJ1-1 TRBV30 CAWSWDSSVTEAFF
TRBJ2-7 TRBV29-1 CSVEANYEQYF
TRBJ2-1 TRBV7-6 CASSLVSGDRDGIVEQFF
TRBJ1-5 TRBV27 CASSPGGGKPQHF
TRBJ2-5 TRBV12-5 CASGSQDSKETQYF
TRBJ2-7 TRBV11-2 CASSLSQAVHEQYF
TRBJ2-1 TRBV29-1 CSGSSGRAYNEQFF
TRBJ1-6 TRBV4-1 CASRISRGTYNSPLHF
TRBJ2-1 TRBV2 CASSQDPNEQFF
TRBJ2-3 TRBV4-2 CASSQEDRTEYF
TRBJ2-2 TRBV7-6 CASSFWTQRNTGELFF
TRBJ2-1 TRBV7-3 CASSLSPSNEQFF
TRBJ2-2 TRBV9 CASSVRLAGEPGELFF
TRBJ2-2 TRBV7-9 CASSAGSTGELFF
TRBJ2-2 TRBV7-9 CASSLDEYQPGELFF
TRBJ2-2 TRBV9 CASSGGGTAYGELFF
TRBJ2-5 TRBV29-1 CSVERGEETQYF
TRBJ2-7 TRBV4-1 CASSQDQQTYEQYF
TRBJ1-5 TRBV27 CASSPGLHQPQHF
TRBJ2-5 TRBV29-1 CSVPGLGGETQYF
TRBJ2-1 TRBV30 CACPLAEGVYNEQFF
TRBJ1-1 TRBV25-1 CASSAGVNTEAFF
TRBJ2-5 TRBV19 CATRTSGETQYF
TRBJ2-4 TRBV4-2 CASSQANPSGVIQYF
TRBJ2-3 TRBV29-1 CSPTLRDRETDTQYF
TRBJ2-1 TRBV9 CASSQEGSNEQFF
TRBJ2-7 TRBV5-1 CASSLQTGSSYEQYF
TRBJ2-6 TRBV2 CASSEARATGANVLTF
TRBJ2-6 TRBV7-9 CASSAPGGANVLTF
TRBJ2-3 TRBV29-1 CSVRGTDSTDTQYF
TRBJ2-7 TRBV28 CASYNRDSSSYEQYF
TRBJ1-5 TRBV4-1 CASSLSLGDQPQHF
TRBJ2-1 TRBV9 CASSQSEEQFF
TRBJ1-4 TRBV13 CASSFYDSRGSGKLFF
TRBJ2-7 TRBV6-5 CASGLAGAYEQYF
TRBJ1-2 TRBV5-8 CASSLVGRRDVDGYTF